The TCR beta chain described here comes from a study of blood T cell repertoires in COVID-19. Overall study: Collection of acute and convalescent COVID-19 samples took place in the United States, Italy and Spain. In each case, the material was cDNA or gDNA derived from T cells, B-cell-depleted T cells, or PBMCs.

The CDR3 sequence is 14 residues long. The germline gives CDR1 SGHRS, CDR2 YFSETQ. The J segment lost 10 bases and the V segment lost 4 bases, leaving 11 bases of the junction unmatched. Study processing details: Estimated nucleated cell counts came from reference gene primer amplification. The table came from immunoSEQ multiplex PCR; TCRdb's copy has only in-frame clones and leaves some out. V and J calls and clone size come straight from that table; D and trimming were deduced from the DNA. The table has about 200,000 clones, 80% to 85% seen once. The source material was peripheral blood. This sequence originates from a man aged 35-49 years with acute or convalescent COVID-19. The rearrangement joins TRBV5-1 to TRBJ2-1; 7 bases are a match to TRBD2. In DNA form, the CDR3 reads TGCGCCAGCAGCCGGGTGATTGGGGAGGGGGAGCAGTTCTTC. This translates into CASSRVIGEGEQFF.